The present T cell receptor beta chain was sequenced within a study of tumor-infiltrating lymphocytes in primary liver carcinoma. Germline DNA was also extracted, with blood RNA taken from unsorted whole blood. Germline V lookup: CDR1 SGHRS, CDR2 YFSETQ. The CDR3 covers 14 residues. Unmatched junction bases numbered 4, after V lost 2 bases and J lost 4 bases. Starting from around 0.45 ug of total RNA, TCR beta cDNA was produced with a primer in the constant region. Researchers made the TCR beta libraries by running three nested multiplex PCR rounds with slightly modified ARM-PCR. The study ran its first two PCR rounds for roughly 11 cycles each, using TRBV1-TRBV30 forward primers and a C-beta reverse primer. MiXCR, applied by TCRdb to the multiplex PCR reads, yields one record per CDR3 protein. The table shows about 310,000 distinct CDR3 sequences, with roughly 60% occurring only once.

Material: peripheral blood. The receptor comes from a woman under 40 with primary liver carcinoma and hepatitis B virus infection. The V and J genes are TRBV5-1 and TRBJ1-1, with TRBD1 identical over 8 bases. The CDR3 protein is CASSFQTGGTEAFF. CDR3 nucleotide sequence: TGCGCCAGCAGCTTCCAAACAGGGGGCACTGAAGCTTTCTTT.